The source of this TCR beta chain is a study of CD8+ T cells in alopecia areata. General study findings and limits: Resident alphabeta T cells of normal skin are also sequenced in scalp samples.

The CDR3 contains 15 residues. Germline V CDR1 and CDR2: SEHNR, FQNEAQ (reference sequence). Trimming removed 3 bases at V and 3 bases at J, with 14 bases between. Sequencing relied on a cDNA template that was reverse transcribed from extracted RNA. Clones were sequenced by immunoSEQ multiplex PCR, and TCRdb holds only the in-frame ones, with some missing. The data contain around 82,000 clones, roughly 51% of them singletons. In regard to this clone: Its antigen is not identified.

The chain employs TRBV7-9 and TRBJ1-2; weak D call: TRBD1 (6 bases). This sequence originates from a human donor with alopecia areata. Sequencing was done on a sample of NKG2D-high CD8+ T cells sorted from blood. In DNA, the CDR3 is TGTGCCAGCAGCTTTACCCCGGGGGCGGACTATGGCTACACCTTC. The encoded protein is CASSFTPGADYGYTF. Filled out from reference TRBV7-9 and TRBJ1-2, the complete variable domain reads DTGVSQNPRHKITKRGQNVTFRCDPISEHNRLYWYRQTLGQGPEFLTYFQNEAQLEKSRLLSDRFSAERPKGSFSTLEIQRTEQGDSAMYLCASSFTPGADYGYTFGSGTRLTVV.